The 9 T cell receptor beta chains given below trace back to one sample, sequenced in a study of neoadjuvant anti-PD-1 for oral cavity cancer. Only in-frame clones appear in the TCRdb table, and some are missing; sequencing was by immunoSEQ multiplex PCR. The sample includes 65,000 to 95,000 clones, approximately 84% seen only once; the top ten take 2.5% to 3.5%. The source material was PBMCs, sampled before nivolumab (anti-PD-1) treatment. The receptor set was obtained from a person aged 40 to 85 with oral cavity squamous cell carcinoma.

This sequence joins TRBV7-8 and TRBJ1-1, with D possibly TRBD1 on 5 matching bases. This CDR3 comprises 15 residues. V was pared by 5 bases and J by 7 bases, with 20 bases between. CDR1 is SGHVS and CDR2 is FQNEAQ in the germline V gene. The CDR3 reads CASSPGGTATGEAFF. CDR3 DNA: TGTGCCAGCAGCCCAGGAGGGACGGCGACGGGTGAAGCTTTCTTT.

For this clone: Other DNA sequences in this sample translate to the same CDR3. The J gene is TRBJ1-1, the V gene TRBV9; the D gene is possibly TRBD1 (6 bases). The CDR3 covers 15 residues. V lost 4 bases and J 1 base, leaving 14 bases between the germline ends. Germline assignment: CDR1 SGDLS and CDR2 YYNGEE. In DNA, the CDR3 is TGTGCCAGCAGCAGAGGGGGGCAGACGAACACTGAAGCTTTCTTT. Translating gives CASSRGGQTNTEAFF.

The chain carries TRBV5-8 and TRBJ1-2; no firm D call. The V and J ends lost 2 bases and 2 bases respectively, with 13 bases between them. CDR3 size: 15 residues. The germline gives CDR1 SGHTS, CDR2 YDEGEE. CDR3 in amino acids: CASSLLDIKNYGYTF. CDR3 nucleotides: TGTGCCAGCAGCTTACTCGACATCAAAAACTATGGCTACACCTTC. Combining the CDR3 with reference TRBV5-8 and TRBJ1-2 gives the whole variable domain EAGVTQSPTHLIKTRGQQATLRCSPISGHTSVYWYQQALGLGLQFLLWYDEGEERNRGNFPPRFSGRQFPNYSSELNVNALELEDSALYLCASSLLDIKNYGYTFGSGTRLTVV.

As for this clone: At the DNA level, this CDR3 is encoded by other sequences in the same sample as well. The V and J genes are TRBV5-8 and TRBJ1-5, with D hard to call. Between the trimmed V and J ends, which lost 2 bases and 4 bases, there was a span of 7 bases. The CDR3 runs to 13 residues. The germline CDR1 and CDR2 sequences are SGHTS and YDEGEE. The CDR3 sequence: CASSLVENQPQHF. The CDR3 DNA reads TGTGCCAGCAGCTTAGTGGAAAATCAGCCCCAGCATTTT.

This clone showed up just once. V gene TRBV30 combines with J gene TRBJ2-1; D gene unclear. The CDR3 totals 11 residues. Germline loops: CDR1 GTSNPN, CDR2 SVGIG (reference sequence). Trimming took 1 base from V and 10 from J, leaving 8 bases between them. In DNA, the CDR3 is TGTGCCTGGAGTGGCTTAAGGGAGCAGTTCTTC. This translates into CAWSGLREQFF.

This sequence joins TRBV2 and TRBJ1-2, with D possibly TRBD1 on 5 matching bases. Per germline, CDR1 SNHLY and CDR2 FYNNEI. CDR3 length: 15 amino acids. V gave up 2 bases and J gave up 7 bases, with 17 bases separating them. CDR3 in DNA: TGTGCCAGCAGTGAATCCAATGCCCAGGGTGGTGGCTACACCTTC. It specifies CASSESNAQGGGYTF.

The chain links TRBV12-5 to TRBJ2-1; the match to TRBD2 covers 13 bases. The ends lost 2 bases at V and 0 bases at J; junction bases unmatched: 7. The CDR3 is 19 amino acids. In germline, CDR1 is LGHNT, CDR2 FRNRAP. The CDR3 region has the DNA TGTGCTAGTGGTTTGCTACTAGCGGGAGGGCCGAGCTCCTACAATGAGCAGTTCTTC. Its translation is CASGLLLAGGPSSYNEQFF.

The chain is built from TRBV10-3 and TRBJ2-1, with a weak D call TRBD2 (6 bases). The CDR3 sequence is 15 residues long. Trimming removed 3 bases from V and 5 bases from J, with 14 bases in between. The germline V gene encodes CDR1 ENHRY and CDR2 SYGVKD. The CDR3 loop is CAISERRDFDNEQFF. The CDR3, as DNA: TGTGCCATCAGTGAACGAAGGGACTTCGACAATGAGCAGTTCTTC.

V usage is TRBV4-2 and J usage is TRBJ1-3; 8 positions match TRBD1. V shed 3 bases and J 6 bases; nucleotides not matched to a gene: 7. CDR1 is LGHNA and CDR2 is YNFKEQ in the germline V gene. The CDR3 totals 15 residues. In DNA form, the CDR3 reads TGTGCCAGCAGCCATGGCGGACAGGGCCAAAACACCATATATTTT. Amino acids: CASSHGGQGQNTIYF.